This T cell receptor beta chain is drawn from a study of PD-L1 blockade in urothelial cancer (dated by TCRdb to 2015 to 2018). Study-wide context: Therapy was started at some point between 2013 and 2015 for all patients, and atezolizumab 1,200 mg was administered intravenously every 3 weeks. Patients had an ECOG performance status of 0 or 1 and had received between 0 and 3 prior chemotherapy regimens. Progression-free survival longer than 6 months counted as durable clinical benefit, and TCR features were additionally tested against both progression-free and overall survival. Blood samples were analyzed at 3 weeks after treatment start (second dose) and at 6 weeks after treatment start. Durable clinical benefit was achieved by nine patients but not by the remaining 20. Pretreatment tumor samples, along with matched peripheral blood collected serially before and after atezolizumab treatment, underwent TCR sequencing. About 85% of the 29 patients were males with bladder-origin urothelial cancer, and about 65% of the roughly 30 reported a prior smoking history. In the same patients, pretreatment tumors underwent whole exome sequencing and RNA sequencing in addition to TCR sequencing. Blood samples gave a median of about 150,000 T cells and tens of thousands of unique TCRs, with a median clonality of about 0.078. Around 30 patients had pretreatment blood TCR-seq, 24 had at least one posttreatment blood collection, and 24 had tumor TCR-seq. The study, an exploratory multi-omic analysis, examined somatic, immune and clinical correlates of response to PD-L1 blockade with atezolizumab in urothelial cancer.

The cohort included about 30 patients with locally advanced or metastatic urothelial carcinoma who were treated at Memorial Sloan Kettering on a trial protocol. Peripheral blood mononuclear cells were collected from each patient pretreatment and during treatment, giving between 1 and 8 total time points per patient. The Qiagen DNeasy Blood extraction kit was used to purify genomic DNA from total PBMCs and tumor samples. PBMCs were collected pretreatment and during treatment and were isolated and stored as previously described. The full study reports these points: Small sample size (n of about 29) and many exploratory analyses mean the results are intended to be hypothesis-generating. A pretreatment peripheral blood TCR clonality below the median was linked to improved progression-free and overall survival. Among patients with durable benefit, tumor-associated TCR clones showed greater expansion in peripheral blood 3 weeks after treatment started (n ≈ 20, p = 0.022).

From the cysteine through the phenylalanine, the CDR3 covers 15 amino acids. The only DNA kept is the CDR3, 45 bases in frame from the first base. According to the germline V gene (reference sequence), CDR1 reads GTSNPN and CDR2 reads SVGIG. The junction shows trimming of 1 base on V and 3 bases on J, plus 12 bases between the germline ends. Synthetic TCR analog templates were spiked into each PCR so that absolute template abundance could be estimated from read counts. Using the immunoSEQ assay, TCRbeta CDR3 regions were amplified from genomic DNA with bias-controlled V and J gene primers. Rearranged TCRbeta segments were sequenced at approximately 20X coverage. The study's processing was this. Sequencing errors were corrected by clustering and CDR3s were annotated against IMGT to assign V, D and J genes. Only productive TCRbeta rearrangements were used in downstream analyses, excluding out-of-frame or stop-codon sequences. Clonality was calculated as one minus the Shannon entropy normalized by the log of the number of unique productive sequences. Fisher's exact test with Benjamini-Hochberg correction, using a cutoff of adjusted p below 0.01, was how clones that differed between time points or between blood and tumor were identified. TCRdb obtained this table from immuneACCESS and retained in-frame rearrangements with V and J assigned. These tables miss some clones; where compared with another copy, unresolved V genes account for less than half of the shortfall, and the remainder is unexplained. D and trimming were read from the DNA, whereas the V and J calls and clone size are those reported in that table. In this sample the table shows approximately 50,000 clones, nearly 90% of which occur a single time. The ten largest clones take up approximately 7.1% of the sample.

With respect to this clone: Its antigen is not yet known. Base qualities are not provided; no much larger clone lies one nucleotide away.

The receptor was derived from a man aged 60 to 69 with urothelial cancer. The rearranged chain carries TRBV30 and TRBJ1-4; the D gene is possibly TRBD1, with 5 bases matching. The material was PBMCs, obtained around atezolizumab (anti-PD-L1) treatment. The DNA sequence reads TGTGCCTGGAGTGACGGAGGGGCGGCTAATGAAAAACTGTTTTTT. This yields the protein CAWSDGGAANEKLFF. Supplemented by the reference TRBV30 and TRBJ1-4 proteins around the CDR3, the complete variable domain is SQTIHQWPATLVQPVGSPLSLECTVEGTSNPNLYWYRQAAGRGLQLLFYSVGIGQISSEVPQNLSASRPQDRQFILSSKKLLLSDSGFYLCAWSDGGAANEKLFFGSGTQLSVL.